This T cell receptor beta chain appears in the sequencing data of a study of cytomegalovirus exposure and HLA in healthy donors. Some clones are missing from TCRdb's copy, which holds only in-frame ones; the method was immunoSEQ multiplex PCR. This table has 200,000 to 300,000 clones, 90% appearing once. Study-level findings and limits: According to reports, the classifier identified cytomegalovirus status with high specificity and sensitivity. Generally TCR sequences proved uncommon, though certain public TCRs appeared in numerous donors. The investigators catalogued 150 to 200 TCR beta chains as cytomegalovirus-associated.

Per the germline V gene, CDR1 is GTSNPN and CDR2 is SVGIG (reference sequence). The CDR3 covers 12 residues. The V gene lost 4 bases and the J gene lost 3 bases, with 10 bases spanning the gap. On this clone: Its specificity is not known.

The TCR comes from a woman in her twenties or thirties in good health and CMV-seronegative. The chain joins TRBV30 to TRBJ2-7; D tentatively reads TRBD1 or TRBD2 (5 bases each). Sequencing input: PBMCs. The CDR3 spells CAWKRGDYEQYF. CDR3 DNA sequence: TGTGCCTGGAAAAGAGGGGACTACGAGCAGTACTTC.